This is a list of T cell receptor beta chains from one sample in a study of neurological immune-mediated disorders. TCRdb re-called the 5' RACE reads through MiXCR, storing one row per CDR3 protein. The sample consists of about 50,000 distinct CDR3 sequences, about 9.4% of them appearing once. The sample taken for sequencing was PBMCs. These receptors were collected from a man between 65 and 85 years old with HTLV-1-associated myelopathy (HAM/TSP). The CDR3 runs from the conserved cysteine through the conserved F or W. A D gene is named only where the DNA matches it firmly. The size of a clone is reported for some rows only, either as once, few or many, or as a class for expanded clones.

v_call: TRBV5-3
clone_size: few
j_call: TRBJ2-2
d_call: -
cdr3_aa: CARGWVAFFVGELFF
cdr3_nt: TGTGCCAGAGGATGGGTTGCATTTTTTGTCGGGGAGCTGTTTTTT

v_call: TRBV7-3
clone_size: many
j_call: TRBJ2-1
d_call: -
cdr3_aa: CASSPSSSYNEQFF
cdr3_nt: TGTGCCAGCAGCCCTAGTAGCTCCTACAATGAGCAGTTCTTC

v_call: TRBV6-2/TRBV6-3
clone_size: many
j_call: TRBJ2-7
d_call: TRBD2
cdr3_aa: CASSVNPLGRGYEQYF
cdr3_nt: TGTGCCAGCAGCGTCAACCCACTCGGGAGGGGCTACGAGCAGTACTTC

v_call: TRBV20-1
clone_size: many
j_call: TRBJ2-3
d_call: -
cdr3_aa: CSARAFNRAADTQYF
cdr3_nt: TGCAGTGCTAGAGCTTTCAATCGGGCGGCAGATACGCAGTATTTT

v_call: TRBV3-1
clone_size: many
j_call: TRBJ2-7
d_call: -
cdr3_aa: CASSQARGGEQYF
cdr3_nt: TGTGCCAGCAGCCAAGCTCGGGGCGGCGAGCAGTACTTC

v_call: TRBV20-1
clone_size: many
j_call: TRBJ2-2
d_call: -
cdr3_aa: CSAREDIGELFF
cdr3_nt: TGCAGTGCTAGAGAAGATATCGGGGAGCTGTTTTTT

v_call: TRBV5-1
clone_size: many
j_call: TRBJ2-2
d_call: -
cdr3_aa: CASSWRYGGELFF
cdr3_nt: TGCGCCAGCAGCTGGAGGTACGGCGGGGAGCTGTTTTTT

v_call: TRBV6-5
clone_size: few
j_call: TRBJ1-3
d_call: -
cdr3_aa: CASSYSPQAGNTIYF
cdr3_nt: TGTGCCAGCAGTTACTCGCCGCAGGCTGGAAACACCATATATTTT

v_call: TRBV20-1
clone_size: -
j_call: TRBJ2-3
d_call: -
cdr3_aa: CSAIARGLDTQYF
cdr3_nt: TGCAGTGCTATAGCTCGCGGGTTAGATACGCAGTATTTT

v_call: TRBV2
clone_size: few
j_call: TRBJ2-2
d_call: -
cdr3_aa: CATGGRGRTGELFF
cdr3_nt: TGTGCCACCGGAGGGCGGGGGCGGACCGGGGAGCTGTTTTTT

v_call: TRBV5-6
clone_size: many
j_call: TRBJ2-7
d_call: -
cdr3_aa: CASSLGHPREQYF
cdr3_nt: TGTGCCAGCAGCTTGGGACACCCTAGGGAGCAGTACTTC

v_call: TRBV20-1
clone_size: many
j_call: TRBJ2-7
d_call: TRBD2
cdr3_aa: CSASSLAGRYEQYF
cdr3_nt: TGCAGTGCTAGTTCCCTAGCGGGCCGCTACGAGCAGTACTTC

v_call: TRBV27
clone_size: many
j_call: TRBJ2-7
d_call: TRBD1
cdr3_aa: CASSWAGTGYEQYF
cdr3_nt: TGTGCCAGCAGTTGGGCGGGGACAGGGTACGAGCAGTACTTC

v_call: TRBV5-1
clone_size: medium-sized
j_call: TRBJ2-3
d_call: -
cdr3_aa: CASSRGLPDTQYF
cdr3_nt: TGCGCCAGCAGCAGGGGACTCCCGGATACGCAGTATTTT

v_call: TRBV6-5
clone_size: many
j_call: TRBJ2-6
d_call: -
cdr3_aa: CASKDTLSGANVLTF
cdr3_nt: TGTGCCAGCAAGGACACCCTCTCTGGGGCCAACGTCCTGACTTTC

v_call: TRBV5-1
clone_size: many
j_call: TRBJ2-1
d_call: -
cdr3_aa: CASSQKRTVSGNEQFF
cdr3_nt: TGCGCCAGCAGCCAGAAACGTACAGTTTCGGGCAATGAGCAGTTCTTC

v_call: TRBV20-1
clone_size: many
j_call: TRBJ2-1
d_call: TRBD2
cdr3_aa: CSASKAGTSSLF
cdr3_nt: TGCAGTGCTAGCAAGGCCGGGACTAGCAGTCTTTTC

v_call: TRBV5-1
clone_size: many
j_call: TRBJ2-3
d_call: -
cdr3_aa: CASSLKGQGYTDTQYF
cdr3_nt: TGCGCCAGCAGCTTGAAGGGCCAGGGCTACACAGATACGCAGTATTTT

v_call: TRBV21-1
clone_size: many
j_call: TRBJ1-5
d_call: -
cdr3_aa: CASSKALFEGAGNQPQHF
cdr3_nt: TGTGCCAGCAGCAAAGCGCTTTTTGAGGGGGCTGGCAATCAGCCCCAGCATTTT

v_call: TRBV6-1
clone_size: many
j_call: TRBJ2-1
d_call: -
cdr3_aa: CASSKTDNNEQFF
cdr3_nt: TGTGCCAGCAGTAAGACAGATAACAATGAGCAGTTCTTC

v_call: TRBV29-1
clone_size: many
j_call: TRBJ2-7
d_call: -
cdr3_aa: CSVRGGHEQYF
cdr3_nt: TGCAGCGTGAGAGGTGGACACGAGCAGTACTTC

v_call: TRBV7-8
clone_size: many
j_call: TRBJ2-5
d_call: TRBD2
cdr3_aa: CASSLGLAGGQETQYF
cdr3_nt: TGTGCCAGCAGCTTAGGACTAGCGGGAGGCCAAGAGACCCAGTACTTC

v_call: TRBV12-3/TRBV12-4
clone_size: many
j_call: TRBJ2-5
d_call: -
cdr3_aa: CASSFGGGRQETQYF
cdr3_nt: TGTGCCAGCAGTTTTGGAGGAGGGAGACAAGAGACCCAGTACTTC

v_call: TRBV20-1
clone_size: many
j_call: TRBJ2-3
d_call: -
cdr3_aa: CSANPRGISTDTQYF
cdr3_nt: TGCAGTGCTAACCCGAGAGGTATCAGCACAGATACGCAGTATTTT

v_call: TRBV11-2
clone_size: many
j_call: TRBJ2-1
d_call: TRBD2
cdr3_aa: CASSLAHSGIGGYNEQFF
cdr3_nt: TGTGCCAGCAGCTTAGCCCATAGCGGGATAGGAGGGTACAATGAGCAGTTCTTC

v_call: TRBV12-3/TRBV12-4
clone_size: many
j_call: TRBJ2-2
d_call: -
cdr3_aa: CASRLGPGELFF
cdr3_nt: TGTGCCAGCAGACTAGGCCCCGGGGAGCTGTTTTTT

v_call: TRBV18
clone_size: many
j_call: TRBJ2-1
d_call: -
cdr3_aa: CASSPLASLGVYEQFF
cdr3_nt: TGTGCCAGCTCACCACTGGCGAGTCTCGGGGTATATGAGCAGTTCTTC

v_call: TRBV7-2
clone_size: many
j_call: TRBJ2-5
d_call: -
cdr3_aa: CASSLGQAETQYF
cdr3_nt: TGTGCCAGCAGCTTGGGGCAGGCTGAGACCCAGTACTTC

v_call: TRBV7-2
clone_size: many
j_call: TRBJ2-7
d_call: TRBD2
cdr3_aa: CASSLVGLAGAQEQYF
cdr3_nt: TGTGCCAGCAGCTTAGTGGGACTAGCGGGAGCGCAAGAGCAGTACTTC

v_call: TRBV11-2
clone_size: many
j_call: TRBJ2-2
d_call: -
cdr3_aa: CASSLGPEGGELFF
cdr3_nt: TGTGCCAGCAGCTTAGGCCCAGAAGGCGGGGAGCTGTTTTTT

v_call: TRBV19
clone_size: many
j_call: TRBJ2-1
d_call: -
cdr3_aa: CASSNGYEQFF
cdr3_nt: TGTGCCAGTAGTAACGGGTATGAGCAGTTCTTC

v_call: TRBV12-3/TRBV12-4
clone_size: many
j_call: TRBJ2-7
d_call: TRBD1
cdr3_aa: CASKLSGTGGYEQYF
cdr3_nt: TGTGCCAGCAAACTCTCCGGGACAGGGGGGTACGAGCAGTACTTC

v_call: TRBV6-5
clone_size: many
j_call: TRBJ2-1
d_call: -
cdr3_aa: CASSYEGLGEQFF
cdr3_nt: TGTGCCAGCAGTTACGAGGGTCTGGGTGAGCAGTTCTTC

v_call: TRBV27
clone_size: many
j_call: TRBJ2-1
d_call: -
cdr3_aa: CASSLFGTHTPNEQFF
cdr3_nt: TGTGCCAGCAGTTTGTTTGGGACTCATACCCCTAATGAGCAGTTCTTC

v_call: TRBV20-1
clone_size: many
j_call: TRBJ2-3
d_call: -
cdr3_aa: CSVETGTDTQYF
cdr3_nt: TGCAGTGTTGAGACTGGCACAGATACGCAGTATTTT

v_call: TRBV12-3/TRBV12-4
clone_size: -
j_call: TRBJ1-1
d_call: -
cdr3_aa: CASSLEVGTEAFF
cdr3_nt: TGTGCCAGCAGTTTAGAGGTAGGCACTGAAGCTTTCTTT

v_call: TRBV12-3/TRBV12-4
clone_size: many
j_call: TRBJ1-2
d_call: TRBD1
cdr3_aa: CASSSRDRGSGGYTF
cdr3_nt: TGTGCCAGCAGTTCCCGGGACAGGGGATCGGGAGGCTACACCTTC

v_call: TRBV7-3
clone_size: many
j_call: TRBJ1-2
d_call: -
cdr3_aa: CASSDGRAGYTF
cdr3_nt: TGTGCCAGCAGCGACGGACGGGCTGGCTACACCTTC

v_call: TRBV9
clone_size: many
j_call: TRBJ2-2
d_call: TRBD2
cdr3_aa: CASNKEGLTTGELFF
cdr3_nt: TGTGCCAGCAACAAGGAGGGACTAACCACCGGGGAGCTGTTTTTT

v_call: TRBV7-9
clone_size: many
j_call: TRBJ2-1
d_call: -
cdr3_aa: CASSLGGDEQFF
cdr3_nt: TGTGCCAGCAGCTTAGGAGGGGATGAGCAGTTCTTC

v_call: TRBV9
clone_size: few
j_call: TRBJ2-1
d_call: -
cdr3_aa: CASSVVGGGNEQFF
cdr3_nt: TGTGCCAGCAGCGTGGTGGGAGGCGGAAATGAGCAGTTCTTC

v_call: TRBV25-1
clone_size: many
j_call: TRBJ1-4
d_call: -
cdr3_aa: CASSELDKANEKLFF
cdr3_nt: TGTGCCAGCAGTGAATTGGACAAGGCTAATGAAAAACTGTTTTTT

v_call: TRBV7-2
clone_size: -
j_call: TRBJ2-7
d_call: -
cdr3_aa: CASSLLNYEQYF
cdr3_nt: TGTGCCAGCAGCTTACTCAACTACGAGCAGTACTTC

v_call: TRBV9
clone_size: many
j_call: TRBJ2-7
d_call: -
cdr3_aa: CASSVDDWGGEQYF
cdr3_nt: TGTGCCAGCAGCGTAGATGATTGGGGAGGCGAGCAGTACTTC

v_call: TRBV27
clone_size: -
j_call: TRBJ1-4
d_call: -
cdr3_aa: CASSLRTTNEKLFF
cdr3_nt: TGTGCCAGCAGTCTTCGGACAACTAATGAAAAACTGTTTTTT

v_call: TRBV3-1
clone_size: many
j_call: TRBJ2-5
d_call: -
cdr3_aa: CASSQPDSFQETQYF
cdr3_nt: TGTGCCAGCAGCCAGCCGGACAGTTTCCAAGAGACCCAGTACTTC

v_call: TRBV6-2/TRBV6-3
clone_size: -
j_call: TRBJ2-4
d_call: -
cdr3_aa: CASSRDTLLVKNIQYF
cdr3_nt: TGTGCCAGCAGTCGCGACACACTCCTAGTCAAAAACATTCAGTACTTC

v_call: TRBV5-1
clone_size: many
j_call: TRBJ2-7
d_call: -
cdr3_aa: CASTGLIAYEQYF
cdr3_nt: TGCGCCAGTACAGGGCTAATTGCATACGAGCAGTACTTC

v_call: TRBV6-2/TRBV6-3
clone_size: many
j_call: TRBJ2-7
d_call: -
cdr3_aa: CASSHERHYEQYF
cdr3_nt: TGTGCCAGCAGTCACGAACGCCACTACGAGCAGTACTTC

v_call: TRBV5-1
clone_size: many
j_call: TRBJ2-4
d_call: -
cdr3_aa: CASSPTGAKNIQYF
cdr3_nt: TGCGCCAGCAGCCCGACCGGAGCCAAAAACATTCAGTACTTC

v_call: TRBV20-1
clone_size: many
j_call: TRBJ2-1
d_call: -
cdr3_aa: CSARDRETNHRYEQFF
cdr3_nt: TGCAGTGCTAGAGATCGGGAGACTAACCATCGGTATGAGCAGTTCTTC

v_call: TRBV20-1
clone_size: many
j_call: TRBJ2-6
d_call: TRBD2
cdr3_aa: CSASSGGSGANVLTF
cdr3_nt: TGCAGTGCCAGTAGCGGGGGCTCTGGGGCCAACGTCCTGACTTTC

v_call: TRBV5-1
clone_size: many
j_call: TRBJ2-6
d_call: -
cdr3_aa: CASSPGVSRAGANVLTF
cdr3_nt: TGCGCCAGCAGCCCGGGGGTCAGTCGGGCTGGGGCCAACGTCCTGACTTTC

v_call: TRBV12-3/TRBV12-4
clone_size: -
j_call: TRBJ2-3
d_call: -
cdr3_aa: CASSFAGITDTQYF
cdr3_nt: TGTGCCAGCAGTTTCGCGGGAATTACAGATACGCAGTATTTT

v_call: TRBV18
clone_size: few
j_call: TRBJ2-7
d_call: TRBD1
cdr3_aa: CASSRDSLYEQYF
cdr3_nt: TGTGCCAGCTCACGGGACAGCCTCTACGAGCAGTACTTC